These 5 T cell receptor beta chains originate from one sample sequenced in a study of Ad26.COV2.S vaccination and SARS-CoV-2 variants. Treatment in this sample: around 19 received Ad26.COV2.S at low or high dose, single or two shots; about 5 received placebo; per-sample allocation not given. Repertoires come from day 63 after the first vaccine or placebo injection. Here immunoSEQ multiplex PCR was the method, and the copy in TCRdb shows in-frame clones only, minus some. The data contain hundreds of thousands of clones, 75% to 90% of them singletons. This sample comprised peripheral blood, obtained in a trial of Ad26.COV2.S vaccine versus placebo. These receptors all come from a person between 18 and 60 years old who received the Ad26.COV2.S COVID-19 vaccine or a placebo.

The rearrangement joins TRBV7-9 to TRBJ1-2; D not certain. Deletions cut 4 bases from V and 4 bases from J, with 13 bases between. The CDR3 extends over 14 amino acids. Germline V gene data show CDR1 as SEHNR and CDR2 as FQNEAQ (reference sequence). CDR3 sequence (DNA): TGTGCCAGCAGCTCTGCGGTCCCCCGCTATGGCTACACCTTC. The encoded protein is CASSSAVPRYGYTF.

This clone was counted only a few times. The chain employs TRBV30 and TRBJ1-6, with D perhaps matching TRBD1 (5 bases). Germline CDR1 GTSNPN, CDR2 SVGIG (reference sequence). This CDR3 spans 13 amino acids. V was cut by 2 bases and J by 11 bases, with 13 bases left in between. The CDR3 nucleotides read TGTGCCTGGAGTCGAACGGCAGGGACACCCCTCCACTTT. Translating gives CAWSRTAGTPLHF. The full variable domain, in which reference TRBV30 and TRBJ1-6 provide the parts outside the CDR3, is SQTIHQWPATLVQPVGSPLSLECTVEGTSNPNLYWYRQAAGRGLQLLFYSVGIGQISSEVPQNLSASRPQDRQFILSSKKLLLSDSGFYLCAWSRTAGTPLHFGNGTRLTVT.

This clone was seen only once. This chain links TRBV11-1 with TRBJ2-1; no reliable D call. V gave up 3 bases and J gave up 0 bases, with 9 bases separating them. CDR3 length: 15 amino acids. Looked up from germline, CDR1 is SGHAT and CDR2 is FQDESV (reference sequence). CDR3 region: CASSFPGGSYNEQFF. The CDR3 DNA is TGTGCCAGCAGCTTTCCGGGTGGCTCCTACAATGAGCAGTTCTTC.

This clone was counted once. The rearrangement uses TRBV7-2 and TRBJ2-1; 11 bases agree with TRBD1. The CDR3 spans 17 residues. The V segment lost 5 bases and the J segment 9 bases; nucleotides outside the gene matches: 15. Germline V gives CDR1 SGHTA, CDR2 FQGNSA. CDR3 residues: CASSPPSRTGGSGEQFF. The DNA of the CDR3 is TGTGCCAGCAGCCCTCCCTCTCGGACAGGGGGCTCGGGTGAGCAGTTCTTC. The full variable domain, rest sourced from reference TRBV7-2 and TRBJ2-1, is GAGVSQSPSNKVTEKGKDVELRCDPISGHTALYWYRQSLGQGLEFLIYFQGNSAPDKSGLPSDRFSAERTGGSVSTLTIQRTQQEDSAVYLCASSPPSRTGGSGEQFFGPGTRLTVL.

The chain uses TRBV30 and TRBJ1-6, with no clear D. V was shortened by 8 bases and J by 10 bases, with 18 bases between the two germline ends. Germline V gene data show CDR1 as GTSNPN and CDR2 as SVGIG (reference sequence). The CDR3 has 13 residues. CDR3 bases: TGTGCCGGGTCGAATATCCGAAGGTCACCCCTCCACTTT. Translation gives CAGSNIRRSPLHF.